This T cell receptor beta chain was found in a study of persistence of HIV-infected CD4 T cells. The immunoSEQ assay was version 4, run in survey mode. The assay was immunoSEQ multiplex PCR, and TCRdb's table has in-frame clones only and misses some. Of some 16,000 clones listed, around 60% were seen once; the top ten hold approximately 9.2%. A word on this clone: Its antigen is currently unknown.

Lysates of CMV-infected fibroblasts at around 10 ug/mL stimulated these cells. CD4+ T cells upregulating both CD40 ligand and CD69 were sorted as responding cells. Donors had CD4+ T cell counts above 400 cells/uL and were CMV-seropositive. Regarding the study as a whole: Antigen-responding cells were enriched for degenerate expanded CDR3beta sequences.

This TCR was sampled from an adult woman with HIV who was CMV-seropositive. The source was CD4+ T cells sorted from PBMCs after roughly 18-hour stimulation, collected from a patient who received antiretroviral therapy.

CDR3 in DNA: TGCAGTGCTAGGAGGGGCGGGGAGCTGTTTTTT. It is translated as CSARRGGELFF. V gene TRBV20-1 combines with J gene TRBJ2-2; D might be TRBD1 or TRBD2, each matching 5 bases. The V gene's germline CDR1 is DFQATT and CDR2 SNEGSKA (reference sequence). V lost 3 bases and J 7 bases, leaving 6 bases between the germline ends. The CDR3 runs 11 residues.